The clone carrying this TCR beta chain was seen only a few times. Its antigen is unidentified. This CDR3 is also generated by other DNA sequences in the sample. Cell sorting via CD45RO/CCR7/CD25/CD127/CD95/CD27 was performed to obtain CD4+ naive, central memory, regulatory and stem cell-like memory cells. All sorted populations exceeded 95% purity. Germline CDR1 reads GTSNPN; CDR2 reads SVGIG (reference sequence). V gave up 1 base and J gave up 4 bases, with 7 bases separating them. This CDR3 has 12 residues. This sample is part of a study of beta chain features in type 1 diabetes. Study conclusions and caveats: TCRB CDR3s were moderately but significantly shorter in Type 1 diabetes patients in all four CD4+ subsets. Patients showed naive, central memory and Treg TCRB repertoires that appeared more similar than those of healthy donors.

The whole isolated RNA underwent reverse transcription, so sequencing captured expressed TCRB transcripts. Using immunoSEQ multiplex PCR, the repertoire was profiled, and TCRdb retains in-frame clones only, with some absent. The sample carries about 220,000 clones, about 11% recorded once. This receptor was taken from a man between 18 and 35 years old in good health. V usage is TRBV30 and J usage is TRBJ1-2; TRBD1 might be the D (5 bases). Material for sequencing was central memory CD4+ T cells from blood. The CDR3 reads CAWSEGSYGYTF. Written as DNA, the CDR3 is TGTGCCTGGAGTGAGGGGAGCTATGGCTACACCTTC.